This T cell receptor beta chain was observed in a study of blood T cells in healthy people across ages. Looking at the study overall: Per two T cells, template switching captured roughly one barcoded beta molecule.

In its sample, this clonotype was seen a few times. For the second PCR, which ran for roughly 7 to 11 cycles, a sample-barcoded 5' primer and a J-beta primer mix were used. TCRdb reanalysed the 5' RACE reads using MiXCR and keeps one entry per CDR3 protein. The sample has roughly 570,000 distinct CDR3 sequences, 25% to 30% seen once. The extraction recovered at least 5 micrograms of total RNA per sample. The germline CDR1 and CDR2 sequences are SEHNR and FQNEAQ (reference sequence). This CDR3 contains 12 residues. The germline V and J ends were trimmed by 3 bases and 5 bases, with 7 bases remaining between them.

Sequenced: blood. This sequence joins TRBV7-9 and TRBJ1-2, with unresolved D. This clonotype was sampled from a woman aged 70-85 years in good health. The CDR3 here is CASSLVDYGYTF. The CDR3 nucleotides are TGTGCCAGCAGCTTGGTTGATTATGGCTACACCTTC.